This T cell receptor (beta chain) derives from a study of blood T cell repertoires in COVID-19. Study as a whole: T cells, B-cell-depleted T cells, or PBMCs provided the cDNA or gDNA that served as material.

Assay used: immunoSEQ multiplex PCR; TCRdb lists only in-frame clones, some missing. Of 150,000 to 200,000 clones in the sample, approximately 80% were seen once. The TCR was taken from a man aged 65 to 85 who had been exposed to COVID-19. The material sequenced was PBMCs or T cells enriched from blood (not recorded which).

CDR3 sequence (DNA): TGTGCCAGCAGCCTCGTTCGGGCCGGGGAGCTGTTTTTT. Protein product: CASSLVRAGELFF. The rearrangement joins TRBV12-3 or TRBV12-4 to TRBJ2-2; D unclear. The CDR3 extends over 13 amino acids. V lost 6 bases and J 6 bases, leaving 11 bases between the germline ends.